The clone carrying this T cell receptor (beta chain) came up many times. Its antigen remains unknown. The ends were cut back, 2 bases at V and 7 bases at J, with 12 bases in the middle. This CDR3 spans 13 amino acids. The V gene's germline CDR1 is DFQATT and CDR2 SNEGSKA (reference sequence). The sample is drawn from a study of neurological immune-mediated disorders. General study points: When repertoires were grouped phylogenetically, those of 18 of 34 multiple sclerosis patients fell into one related-CDR3 cluster, a possible signature.

TCRdb independently ran MiXCR on the 5' RACE reads; one entry per CDR3 protein. This sample has approximately 130,000 distinct CDR3 sequences, with about 3.2% found just once. Sequenced sample: PBMCs. The sequence derives from a woman aged 25 to 39 with multiple sclerosis. V and J are TRBV20-1 and TRBJ1-5; D is unresolved. CDR3 region: CSARSGLEQPQHF. The CDR3 DNA reads TGCAGTGCTAGAAGCGGTCTGGAGCAGCCCCAGCATTTT.